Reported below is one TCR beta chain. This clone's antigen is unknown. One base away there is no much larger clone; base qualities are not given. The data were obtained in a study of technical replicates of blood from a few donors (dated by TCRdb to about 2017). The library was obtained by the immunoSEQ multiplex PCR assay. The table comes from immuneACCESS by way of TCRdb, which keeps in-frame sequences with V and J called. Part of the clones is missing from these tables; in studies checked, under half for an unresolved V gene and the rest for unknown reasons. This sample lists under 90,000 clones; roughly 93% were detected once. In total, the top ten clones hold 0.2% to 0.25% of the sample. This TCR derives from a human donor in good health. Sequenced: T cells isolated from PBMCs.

The CDR3 has the sequence CASSLVLSSGFSTDTQYF. Here is the DNA: TGTGCCAGCAGCTTAGTCTTGTCTAGCGGTTTTAGCACAGATACGCAGTATTTT. The chain is assembled from TRBV7-2 and TRBJ2-3; 7 junctional bases match TRBD2. Taken from cysteine to phenylalanine, the CDR3 has 18 residues. Only the CDR3 DNA is retained, 54 bases long and in frame from the first base. CDR1 and CDR2, per the germline V gene, are SGHTA and FQGNSA. Trimming takes 1 base off V and 0 bases off J; junction bases not matched to a gene: 10. This CDR3, with the reference TRBV7-2 and TRBJ2-3 proteins standing in past its ends, gives the full variable domain GAGVSQSPSNKVTEKGKDVELRCDPISGHTALYWYRQSLGQGLEFLIYFQGNSAPDKSGLPSDRFSAERTGGSVSTLTIQRTQQEDSAVYLCASSLVLSSGFSTDTQYFGPGTRLTVL.